Listed below are T cell receptor beta chains from one sample, sequenced in a study of blood T cell repertoires in COVID-19. TCRdb keeps only in-frame clones here, not all; method: immunoSEQ multiplex PCR. The sample lists roughly 320,000 clones; 65% to 90% were seen once. The sample taken for sequencing was peripheral blood. The receptors stem from a human donor in a cohort sampled during active COVID-19. Both conserved end residues are part of each CDR3. D genes are given only for firm matches. A row's size may be missing; if present it is once, few, many or a size class.

>NA|TRBV6-5|NA|TRBJ2-7
TGTGCCAGCAGTCCCTTACAGGCTTTTACCTACGAGCAGTACTTC
CASSPLQAFTYEQYF
>TRBD1|TRBV7-9|NA|TRBJ1-1
TGTGCCAGCAGCTCCCTTGGGACAGGTAGGGTGAACACTGAAGCTTTCTTT
CASSSLGTGRVNTEAFF
>NA|TRBV24-1|NA|TRBJ2-5
TGTGCCACCAGTGATCCCAGCGGTTGGGGGGCCCAGTACTTC
CATSDPSGWGAQYF
>NA|TRBV4-2|NA|TRBJ1-2
TGTGCCAGCAGCCAAAAATCAGAGGGTTACTATGGCTACACCTTC
CASSQKSEGYYGYTF
>NA|TRBV5-1|NA|TRBJ1-1
TGCGCCAGCAGCTTGGACCCCTACAGACCTGAAGCTTTCTTT
CASSLDPYRPEAFF
>NA|TRBV7-9|once|TRBJ1-2
TGTGCCAGCAGCCCCCCAGGGTACAACTATGGCTACACCTTC
CASSPPGYNYGYTF
>NA|TRBV5-1|NA|TRBJ2-3
TGCGCCAGCAGGCCCCTTAGTCGAACAGATACGCAGTATTTT
CASRPLSRTDTQYF
>NA|TRBV4-2|NA|TRBJ1-2
TGTGCCAGCAGCCAAGATTATCAGGATGGCTATGGCTACACCTTC
CASSQDYQDGYGYTF
>NA|TRBV4-1|NA|TRBJ1-2
TGCGCCAGCAGCTCCCCGGGACACGACCCCTATGGCTACACCTTC
CASSSPGHDPYGYTF
>TRBD1|TRBV14|NA|TRBJ1-6
TGTGCCAGCAGCCGGACTCGGGGACAGGGGACTTCACCCCTCCACTTT
CASSRTRGQGTSPLHF
>NA|TRBV18|NA|TRBJ2-7
TGTGCCAGCTCACCAGGGGCCCCAAACTACGAGCAGTACTTC
CASSPGAPNYEQYF
>TRBD1|TRBV12-3/TRBV12-4|NA|TRBJ1-2
TGTGCCAGCAGTTATACAGGGGGCAATGGCTACACCTTC
CASSYTGGNGYTF
>NA|TRBV5-1|once|TRBJ2-1
TGCGCCAGCAGCCTCAGGGTAAATGAGCAGTTCTTC
CASSLRVNEQFF
>NA|TRBV7-8|NA|TRBJ1-6
TGTGCCAGCAGCTCCGGACACCATAATTCACCCCTCCACTTT
CASSSGHHNSPLHF
>TRBD1|TRBV7-9|few|TRBJ2-1
TGTGCCAGCTCCCTTTCGGGACAGGGCTACAATGAGCAGTTCTTC
CASSLSGQGYNEQFF
>NA|TRBV6-2/TRBV6-3|NA|TRBJ2-5
TGTGCCAGCAGTTACTCGGTGGGGCAGGGCGGGGACTTC
CASSYSVGQGGDF
>TRBD2|TRBV27|NA|TRBJ2-7
TGTGCCAGCAGTCCTCGACGACTAGCGGGGGGGCCGCGCACCTACGAGCAGTACTTC
CASSPRRLAGGPRTYEQYF
>NA|TRBV7-9|NA|TRBJ1-1
TGTGCCAGCAGCCTCGAACAGGTGTACACTGAAGCTTTCTTT
CASSLEQVYTEAFF
>NA|TRBV5-6|NA|TRBJ1-3
TGTGCCAGCAGCCCAGGCTCTGGAAACACCATATATTTT
CASSPGSGNTIYF
>TRBD1|TRBV28|NA|TRBJ1-1
TGTGCCAGCAGTATCGGGACAGGGGTCGTTAAAACTGAAGCTTTCTTT
CASSIGTGVVKTEAFF
>NA|TRBV10-3|NA|TRBJ2-6
TGTGCCACCAATGATCCTAGGCCCTCCGGGGCCAACGTCCTGACTTTC
CATNDPRPSGANVLTF
>TRBD1|TRBV18|NA|TRBJ2-4
TGTGCCAGCTCTTCCGGGACAGGCGGGGCCAAAAACATTCAGTACTTC
CASSSGTGGAKNIQYF
>NA|TRBV6-5|NA|TRBJ2-7
TGTGCCAGTTCGGGTCTATCCTACGAGCAGTACTTC
CASSGLSYEQYF
>NA|TRBV27|NA|TRBJ2-1
TGTGCCAGCAGTTTATTGTCCAGGGTCTCCTACAATGAGCAGTTCTTC
CASSLLSRVSYNEQFF
>NA|TRBV6-5|many|TRBJ2-7
TGTGCCAGCAGTTACGGGGGCGGAACCTACGAGCAGTACTTC
CASSYGGGTYEQYF
>TRBD2|TRBV2|NA|TRBJ2-7
TGTGCCAGCGATCTAGCGGGGTCCTACGAGCAGTACTTC
CASDLAGSYEQYF
>NA|TRBV19|few|TRBJ1-1
TGTGCCAGTAGTATAGCAGGGAGGGCTTTCTTT
CASSIAGRAFF
>NA|TRBV14|NA|TRBJ1-5
TGTGCCAGCAGCACTGATCAGCCCCAGCATTTT
CASSTDQPQHF
>TRBD2|TRBV7-2|NA|TRBJ2-1
TGTGCCAGCCCCTTAGTTGGGGGGGTTGGTGATGAGCGGTTCTTC
CASPLVGGVGDERFF
>NA|TRBV14|NA|TRBJ1-1
TGTGCCAGCAGCCAAGACAGGGGGAACACTGAAGCTTTCTTT
CASSQDRGNTEAFF
>NA|TRBV7-9|NA|TRBJ1-2
TGTGCCAGCAGACCGACCATAGACAGGAATAACTATGGCTACACCTTC
CASRPTIDRNNYGYTF
>TRBD2|TRBV9|NA|TRBJ2-5
TGTGCCAGCAGCGATAGCGGGGGGGCCCAAGAGACCCAGTACTTC
CASSDSGGAQETQYF
>NA|TRBV20-1|NA|TRBJ1-1
TGCAGTGTCACGGGTGAGACTGAAGCTTTCTTT
CSVTGETEAFF
>TRBD1|TRBV18|NA|TRBJ1-3
TGTGCCAGCTTACTCGCGGACAGGGGCAACACCATATATTTT
CASLLADRGNTIYF
>NA|TRBV7-3|NA|TRBJ2-7
TGTGCCAGCAGCTTAGCGGTATCCTACGAGCAGTACTTC
CASSLAVSYEQYF
>TRBD1|TRBV14|NA|TRBJ1-1
TGTGCCAGCAGCCAAGGTTATAGTTGGGGACAGGGAGAGAACACTGAAGCTTTCTTT
CASSQGYSWGQGENTEAFF
>NA|TRBV5-6|NA|TRBJ1-1
TGTGCCAGCAGCCTGTACTCTCTGAACACTGAAGCTTTCTTT
CASSLYSLNTEAFF
>TRBD2|TRBV7-3|NA|TRBJ2-3
TGTGCCAGCAGCCTCGGGACTATTAGCACAGATACGCAGTATTTT
CASSLGTISTDTQYF
>NA|TRBV27|NA|TRBJ1-2
TGTGCCTCGTCCCTCTCCGGGGGAAACTATGGCTACACCTTC
CASSLSGGNYGYTF
>NA|TRBV18|NA|TRBJ2-7
TGTGCCAGCTCTTTAAGTAGGACAGACGAGCAGTACTTC
CASSLSRTDEQYF